This entry features one T cell receptor (beta chain) sequence. What it binds is unknown. The junction had 13 bases not matched to a gene; V was cut back by 6 bases and J by 4 bases. Germline CDR1 reads ENHRY; CDR2 reads SYGVKD. The CDR3 consists of 17 residues. Unique molecular identifiers were incorporated when the TCRbeta library was constructed. Each CDR3 protein gets one entry after TCRdb re-called the PCR reads with MiXCR. The table records about 600,000 distinct CDR3 sequences, more than 20% of them present only once. The entry originates in a study of T-cell reconstitution after alpha-beta-depleted transplantation in children. Findings of the study overall: Several hundred expanded graft clones reportedly supplied alpha-beta T cells about two months after transplant.

The receptor's source is a boy under two years old who had a stem cell transplant for acute myeloid leukemia, so the T cells may come from the graft donor. The gene calls are TRBV10-3 and TRBJ2-2; 8 nucleotides agree with TRBD2. Specimen: PBMCs, mostly from graft donor cells, collected 360 days after TCRalphabeta/CD19-depleted stem cell transplant. In DNA, the CDR3 is TGTGCCATCAGGAAGGGAGCCGGGGGGGCTATCACCGGGGAGCTGTTTTTT. Residues: CAIRKGAGGAITGELFF.